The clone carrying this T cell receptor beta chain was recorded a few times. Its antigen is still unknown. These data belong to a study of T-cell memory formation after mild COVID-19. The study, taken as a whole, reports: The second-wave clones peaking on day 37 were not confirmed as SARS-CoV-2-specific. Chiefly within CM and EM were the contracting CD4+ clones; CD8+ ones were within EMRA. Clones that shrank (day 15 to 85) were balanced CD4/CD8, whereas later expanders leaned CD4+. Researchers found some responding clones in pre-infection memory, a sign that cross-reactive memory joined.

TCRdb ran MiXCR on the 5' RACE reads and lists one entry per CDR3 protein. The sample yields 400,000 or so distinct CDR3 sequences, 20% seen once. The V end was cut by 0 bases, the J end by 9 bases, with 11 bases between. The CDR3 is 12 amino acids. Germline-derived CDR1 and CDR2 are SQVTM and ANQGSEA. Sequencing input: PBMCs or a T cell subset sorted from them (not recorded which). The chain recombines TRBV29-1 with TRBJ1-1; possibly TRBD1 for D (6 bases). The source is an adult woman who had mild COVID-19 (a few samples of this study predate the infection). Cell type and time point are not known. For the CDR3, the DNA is TGCAGCGTTGAAGATCCAGGGGCGCAAGCTTTCTTT. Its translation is CSVEDPGAQAFF. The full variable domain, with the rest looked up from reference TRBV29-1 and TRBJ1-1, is SAVISQKPSRDICQRGTSLTIQCQVDSQVTMMFWYRQQPGQSLTLIATANQGSEATYESGFVIDKFPISRPNLTFSTLTVSNMSPEDSSIYLCSVEDPGAQAFFGQGTRLTVV.